This T cell receptor (beta chain) was recovered during a study of cytomegalovirus exposure and HLA in healthy donors. Findings of the study overall: Cytomegalovirus-associated TCR beta chains were listed, numbering more than 150.

The PCR ran on 60 Vbeta and 13 Jbeta primers. The assay was immunoSEQ multiplex PCR, and TCRdb's table has in-frame clones only and misses some. The top ten hold about 1.7% of the sample, which has a few hundred thousand clones, 80% to 95% seen once. Notes on this clone: The antigen is not known.

CDR1 is SGHRS, CDR2 YFSETQ, per germline. CDR3 size: 16 residues. V dropped 4 bases and J dropped 1 base, with 16 bases sitting between them. The source material was PBMCs. The chain carries TRBV5-1 and TRBJ2-3; perhaps TRBD2 as D (6 bases). This TCR came from a girl aged 2-10 years in good health and CMV-seronegative. Here the CDR3 DNA reads TGCGCCAGCAGCCCTGGCCGGGGCGGGGGCACAGATACGCAGTATTTT. It is translated as CASSPGRGGGTDTQYF.